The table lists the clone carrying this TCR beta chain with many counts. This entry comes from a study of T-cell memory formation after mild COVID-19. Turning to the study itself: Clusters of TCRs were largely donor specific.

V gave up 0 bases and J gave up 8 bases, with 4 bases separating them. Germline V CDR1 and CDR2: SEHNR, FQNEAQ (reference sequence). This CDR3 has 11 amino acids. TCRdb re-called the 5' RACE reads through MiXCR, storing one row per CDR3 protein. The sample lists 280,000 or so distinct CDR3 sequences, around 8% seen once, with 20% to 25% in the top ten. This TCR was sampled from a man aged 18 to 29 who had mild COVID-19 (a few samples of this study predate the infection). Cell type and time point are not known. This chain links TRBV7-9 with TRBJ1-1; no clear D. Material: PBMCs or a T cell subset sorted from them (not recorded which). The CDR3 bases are TGTGCCAGCAGCTTAGCGCCGGAAGCTTTCTTT. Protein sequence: CASSLAPEAFF. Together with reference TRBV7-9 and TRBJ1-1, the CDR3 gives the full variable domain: DTGVSQNPRHKITKRGQNVTFRCDPISEHNRLYWYRQTLGQGPEFLTYFQNEAQLEKSRLLSDRFSAERPKGSFSTLEIQRTEQGDSAMYLCASSLAPEAFFGQGTRLTVV.